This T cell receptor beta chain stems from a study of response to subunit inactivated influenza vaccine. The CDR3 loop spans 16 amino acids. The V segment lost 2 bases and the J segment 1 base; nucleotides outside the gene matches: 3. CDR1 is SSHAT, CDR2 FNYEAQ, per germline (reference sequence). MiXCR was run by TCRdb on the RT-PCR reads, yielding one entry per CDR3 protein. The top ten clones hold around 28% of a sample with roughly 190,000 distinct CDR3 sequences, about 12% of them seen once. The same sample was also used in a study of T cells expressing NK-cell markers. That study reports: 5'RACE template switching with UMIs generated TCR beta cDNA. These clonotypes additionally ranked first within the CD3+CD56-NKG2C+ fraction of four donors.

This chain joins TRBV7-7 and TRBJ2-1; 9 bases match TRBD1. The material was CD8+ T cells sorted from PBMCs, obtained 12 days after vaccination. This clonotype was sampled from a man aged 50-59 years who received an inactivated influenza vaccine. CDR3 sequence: CASSLSGTGSYNEQFF. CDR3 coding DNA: TGTGCCAGCAGCTTATCCGGGACAGGGTCCTACAATGAGCAGTTCTTC.